This T cell receptor beta chain was sequenced for a study of a mutant IDH1 vaccine in newly diagnosed glioma. About the research overall: Beginning 4-6 weeks after radiotherapy alone, or with temozolomide cycles, vaccination took place. Mean patient age was around 40 years; about 62% were male and 37.5% female.

Produced via immunoSEQ multiplex PCR; TCRdb's table is partial and in-frame only. The sample comprises approximately 80,000 clones, roughly 91% of which are singletons, and about 0.6% rests with the top ten. The CDR3 is 14 residues long. V lost 3 bases and J 5 bases, leaving 11 bases between the germline ends. Germline CDR1 and CDR2: LNHNV and YYDKDF (reference sequence). Time point reported: week 5, during vaccination. It was 300 ug of mutant IDH1 20-mer peptide that made up each vaccine dose, given with topical imiquimod. Every donor had a new WHO grade 3 or 4 astrocytoma that was IDH1-mutant, with loss of nuclear ATRX. As for this clone: What it binds is unknown.

Overall study results and limits: Vaccine-induced responses were seen in 93.3% of patients, spanning several MHC alleles.

The V gene is TRBV15, the J gene TRBJ1-5; perhaps TRBD1 as D (6 bases). This TCR was sampled from a woman between 45 and 60 years old with glioma. Sequenced material: PBMCs, taken from a glioma patient whose treatment included an IDH1 peptide vaccine. The CDR3 coding sequence is TGTGCCACCAGCAGGTCCCAGGGGTATCAGCCCCAGCATTTT. Its protein is CATSRSQGYQPQHF.